This T cell receptor beta chain was observed in a study of human T cells and chemical hapten exposure. Overall study results and limits: Following DPC sensitization, TCRs present above 1 in 1000 frequency showed no change.

The CDR3 consists of 10 residues. TCRdb independently ran MiXCR on the RACE reads; one entry per CDR3 protein. The repertoire includes some 400,000 distinct CDR3 sequences, about 4.8% of them detected once, and under 3% sits in the top ten. The time point: patch test 1, 2 weeks after DPC sensitization. Stated treatment: therapeutic diphenylcyclopropenone sensitization with weekly scalp DPC. The drawing of blood occurred before each patch test was applied. Each donor was an alopecia patient between 18 and 70 years of age who qualified for DPC. The sample holds a few counts of this clonotype. The target antigen is unknown.

The chain employs TRBV21-1 and TRBJ1-6; TRBD1 was called by the table and not checked on the DNA. TRBV21-1 has pseudogene status. The origin of this receptor is a woman between 45 and 65 years old with alopecia areata. Some clones in this sample may be carry-over from other donors' samples. Sequencing used whole blood, obtained in connection with sensitization to the hapten diphenylcyclopropenone (DPC). CDR3 amino acids: CASSKGQGDF. The CDR3 nucleotides are TGTGCCAGCAGCAAAGGACAGGGGGACTTT.